This T cell receptor (beta chain) was identified in a study of blood T cell repertoires in COVID-19. Study-level background: COVID-19 samples collected from the United States, Italy and Spain covered acute and convalescent phases. PBMCs, B-cell-depleted T cells, or T cells were the source of the cDNA or gDNA that made up the material.

The table came from immunoSEQ multiplex PCR; TCRdb's copy has only in-frame clones and leaves some out. The sample carries about 190,000 clones, less than 80% recorded once. This CDR3 spans 17 amino acids. Germline V gene data show CDR1 as MGHRA and CDR2 as YSYEKL. Trimming removed 1 base from V and 9 bases from J; junction bases left unmatched: 12. The source is a woman aged 45-65 years with acute or convalescent COVID-19. The V and J genes are TRBV4-1 and TRBJ2-1, with 10 bases matching TRBD2. The sequencing input was peripheral blood. CDR3 region: CASSQGAPAGGLGEQFF. The CDR3 nucleotides are TGCGCCAGCAGCCAAGGCGCCCCAGCGGGAGGGCTCGGTGAGCAGTTCTTC.